This TCR beta chain derives from a study of blood T cell repertoires in COVID-19. Looking at the study overall: From the United States, Italy and Spain came samples of acute and convalescent COVID-19.

As handled by the study authors: The authors estimated nucleated cell counts from reference gene primer amplification. The method was immunoSEQ multiplex PCR; TCRdb's version includes in-frame clones alone and lacks a portion of them. D and trimming come from the DNA, and the V and J calls and clone size come from that table. The sample lists 140,000 to 150,000 clones; 85% to 90% were seen once. This CDR3 comprises 15 residues. Germline-derived CDR1 and CDR2 are SGDLS and YYNGEE. Between the trimmed V and J ends, which lost 0 bases and 8 bases, there was a span of 17 bases. V usage is TRBV9 and J usage is TRBJ1-2, with D possibly TRBD1 on 6 matching bases. The sequencing input was peripheral blood. This clonotype was sampled from a woman aged 55 to 70 with active COVID-19. The CDR3 loop reads CASSVGPGQGNGYTF. In DNA, the CDR3 is TGTGCCAGCAGCGTAGGCCCAGGCCAGGGGAACGGCTACACCTTC. Full variable domain (missing parts from reference TRBV9 and TRBJ1-2): DSGVTQTPKHLITATGQRVTLRCSPRSGDLSVYWYQQSLDQGLQFLIQYYNGEERAKGNILERFSAQQFPDLHSELNLSSLELGDSALYFCASSVGPGQGNGYTFGSGTRLTVV.